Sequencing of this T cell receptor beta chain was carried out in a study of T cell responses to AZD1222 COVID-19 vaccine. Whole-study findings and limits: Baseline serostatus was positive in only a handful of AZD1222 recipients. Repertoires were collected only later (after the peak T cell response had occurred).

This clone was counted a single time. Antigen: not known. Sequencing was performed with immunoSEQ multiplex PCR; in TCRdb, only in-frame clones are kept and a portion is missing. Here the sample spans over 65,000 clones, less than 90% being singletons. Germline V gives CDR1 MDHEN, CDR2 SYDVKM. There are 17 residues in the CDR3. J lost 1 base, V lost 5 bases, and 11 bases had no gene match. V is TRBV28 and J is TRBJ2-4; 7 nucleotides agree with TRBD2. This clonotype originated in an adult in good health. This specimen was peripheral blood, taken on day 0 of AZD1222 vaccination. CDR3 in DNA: TGTGCCAGCAGTGGAACCGGGACTATAAGGGCCAAAAACATTCAGTACTTC. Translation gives CASSGTGTIRAKNIQYF.